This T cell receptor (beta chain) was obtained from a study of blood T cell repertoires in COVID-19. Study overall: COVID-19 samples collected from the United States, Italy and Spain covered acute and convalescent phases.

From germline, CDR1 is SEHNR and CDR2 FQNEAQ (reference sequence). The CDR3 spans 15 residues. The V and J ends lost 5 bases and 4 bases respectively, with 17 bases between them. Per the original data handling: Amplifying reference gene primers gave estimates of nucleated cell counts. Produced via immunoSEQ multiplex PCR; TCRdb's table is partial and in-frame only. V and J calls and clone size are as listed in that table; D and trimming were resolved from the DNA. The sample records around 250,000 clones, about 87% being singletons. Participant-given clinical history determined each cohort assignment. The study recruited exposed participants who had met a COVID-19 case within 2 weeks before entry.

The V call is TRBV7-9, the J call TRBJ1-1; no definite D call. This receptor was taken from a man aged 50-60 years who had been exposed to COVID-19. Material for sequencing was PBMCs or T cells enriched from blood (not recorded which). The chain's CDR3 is CASSNGPPRGTEAFF. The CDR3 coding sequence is TGTGCCAGCAGCAATGGACCGCCGCGGGGCACTGAAGCTTTCTTT. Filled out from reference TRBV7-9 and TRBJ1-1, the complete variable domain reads DTGVSQNPRHKITKRGQNVTFRCDPISEHNRLYWYRQTLGQGPEFLTYFQNEAQLEKSRLLSDRFSAERPKGSFSTLEIQRTEQGDSAMYLCASSNGPPRGTEAFFGQGTRLTVV.